Below, 16 T cell receptor beta chains from the same sample are listed, as sequenced in a study of Ad26.COV2.S vaccination and SARS-CoV-2 variants. Sequencing used immunoSEQ multiplex PCR; TCRdb keeps in-frame clones, though not all of them. The sample has approximately 340,000 clones, 92% seen once. The specimen was peripheral blood, collected after recovery from COVID-19. Receptors originate from a human donor who had recovered from COVID-19.

This sequence joins TRBV7-9 and TRBJ1-1; possible D gene TRBD1, 5 bases. This CDR3 is 16 amino acids long. The germline V and J ends were trimmed by 5 bases and 0 bases, with 16 bases remaining between them. CDR1 and CDR2 from the germline V gene are SEHNR and FQNEAQ (reference sequence). CDR3: CASSGGSVGLNTEAFF. CDR3 DNA: TGTGCCAGCAGCGGGGGTTCGGTCGGATTGAACACTGAAGCTTTCTTT.

The chain joins TRBV6-5 to TRBJ1-2, with D perhaps TRBD1 (5 bases). Germline loops: CDR1 MNHEY, CDR2 SVGAGI. This CDR3 is built from 15 residues. The ends were cut back, 5 bases at V and 3 bases at J, with 16 bases in the middle. The CDR3 DNA reads TGTGCCAGCAGTCCAGGGACGCAGGGTTACTATGGCTACACCTTC. Residues: CASSPGTQGYYGYTF.

The chain has TRBV21-1 and TRBJ2-5. TRBV21-1 is reported as a pseudogene. The CDR3 runs 10 residues. CDR3: CAGPRETQYF. DNA of the CDR3: TGTGCCGGACCCCGGGAGACCCAGTACTTC.

The chain recombines TRBV5-1 with TRBJ1-1, with a possible D match to TRBD1 (6 bases). Germline V CDR1 and CDR2: SGHRS, YFSETQ. CDR3 length: 14 amino acids. Trimming cost V 2 bases and J 3 bases, with 11 bases left between them. The CDR3 bases are TGCGCCAGCAGCTTCAACAGGGTAGACACTGAAGCTTTCTTT. It specifies CASSFNRVDTEAFF.

V gene TRBV7-2 combines with J gene TRBJ2-3, with D hard to call. The germline V and J ends were trimmed by 1 base and 2 bases, with 10 bases remaining between them. The CDR3 loop spans 15 amino acids. The germline gives CDR1 SGHTA, CDR2 FQGNSA. The CDR3 protein is CASSLGARLTDTQYF. The CDR3 DNA follows: TGTGCCAGCAGCTTAGGAGCTAGACTCACAGATACGCAGTATTTT.

This chain links TRBV7-2 with TRBJ1-4, with D maybe TRBD1 (6 bases). Trimming cost V 3 bases and J 8 bases, with 16 bases left between them. This CDR3 is built from 15 residues. The germline gives CDR1 SGHTA, CDR2 FQGNSA. The CDR3 spells CASSFLGASGEKLFF. CDR3 in DNA: TGTGCCAGCAGCTTTCTGGGGGCAAGTGGGGAAAAACTGTTTTTT.

The rearrangement joins TRBV7-2 to TRBJ1-6; tentatively, D is TRBD1 (6 bases). The CDR3 contains 16 residues. V shed 5 bases and J shed 10 bases, with 21 bases lying between them. Germline lookup yields CDR1 SGHTA and CDR2 FQGNSA. The CDR3 sequence: CASSPQGPGARSPLHF. The CDR3 nucleotides are TGTGCCAGCAGCCCCCAGGGGCCGGGGGCGCGGTCACCCCTCCACTTT.

The chain employs TRBV4-3 and TRBJ2-5; D may be TRBD2 (7 bases). CDR3 length: 15 residues. Germline V gene data show CDR1 as LGHNA and CDR2 as YSLEER. With 4 bases removed from V and 5 bases from J, the gap between germline ends came to 17 bases. CDR3: CASSPGGGQGETQYF. The CDR3 DNA reads TGCGCCAGCAGCCCTGGCGGGGGCCAGGGGGAGACCCAGTACTTC.

The V and J genes are TRBV5-8 and TRBJ1-5; D gene ambiguous. The CDR3 covers 15 residues. V lost 4 bases to trimming and J lost 3 bases, with 14 bases between them. CDR1 and CDR2 (germline): SGHTS, YDEGEE. CDR3 nucleotides: TGTGCCAGCAGCGTAGTACAGAAGACCAATCAGCCCCAGCATTTT. It translates to CASSVVQKTNQPQHF.

On this clone itself: Distinct nucleotide sequences in the sample also encode this CDR3. This sequence joins TRBV7-2 and TRBJ1-5; the D is unclear. V dropped 2 bases and J dropped 4 bases, with 6 bases sitting between them. The CDR3 extends over 13 amino acids. CDR1 SGHTA and CDR2 FQGNSA come from the germline V gene. CDR3: CASSLKGNQPQHF. In DNA form, the CDR3 reads TGTGCCAGCAGCTTAAAGGGAAATCAGCCCCAGCATTTT.

The chain employs TRBV12-3 or TRBV12-4 and TRBJ2-1; tentatively, D is TRBD1 (6 bases). The CDR3 runs to 12 residues. V shed 4 bases and J shed 13 bases, with 14 bases lying between them. The CDR3 nucleotides read TGTGCCAGCAGTTCGCCCGGGACATTCCAGTTCTTC. Translated: CASSSPGTFQFF.

The rearrangement uses TRBV24-1 and TRBJ2-3; 7 nucleotides match TRBD1. Unmatched junction bases numbered 6, after V lost 4 bases and J lost 0 bases. CDR1 is KGHDR and CDR2 is SFDVKD in the germline V gene. The CDR3 contains 16 residues. The CDR3 nucleotides read TGTGCCACCAGTGAAAGGGACAGTGCTAGCACAGATACGCAGTATTTT. This codes for CATSERDSASTDTQYF.

The gene calls are TRBV11-2 and TRBJ1-2; 7 nucleotides line up with TRBD1. Germline V gene lookup returns CDR1 SGHAT and CDR2 FQNNGV. The CDR3 has 14 amino acids. Germline trimming cut 5 bases from V and 4 bases from J; bases unmatched to any gene: 7. As DNA, the CDR3 is TGTGCCAGCAGCCCAGACAGGGAATTCTATGGCTACACCTTC. It codes for CASSPDREFYGYTF.

The chain couples TRBV19 to TRBJ2-7, with 8 bases lining up with TRBD2. In germline, CDR1 is LNHDA, CDR2 SQIVND (reference sequence). The CDR3 covers 15 residues. V was pared by 1 base and J by 3 bases, with 5 bases of the junction left unmatched. CDR3 region: CASSIAGGGGYEQYF. CDR3 nucleotides: TGTGCCAGTAGTATAGCGGGAGGGGGAGGCTACGAGCAGTACTTC.

As regards this clone: Additional DNA sequences in this sample encode the identical CDR3. The chain has TRBV5-1 and TRBJ2-2; 7 nucleotides line up with TRBD1. CDR3 length equals 13 residues. Germline CDR1 is SGHRS and CDR2 is YFSETQ. V gave up 2 bases and J gave up 5 bases; unmatched junction bases: 0. CDR3 amino acids: CASSLQGTGELFF. CDR3 DNA sequence: TGCGCCAGCAGCTTACAGGGGACCGGGGAGCTGTTTTTT.

The V call is TRBV7-2, the J call TRBJ2-1; 12 positions agree with TRBD2. CDR3 length equals 16 residues. The germline V gene has CDR1 SGHTA and CDR2 FQGNSA. J was trimmed by 4 bases and V by 4 bases; bases with no gene match: 5. The CDR3 sequence is CASSSPLAGGYNEQFF. CDR3 coding DNA: TGTGCCAGCAGCTCACCCCTAGCGGGGGGGTACAATGAGCAGTTCTTC. Supplemented by reference TRBV7-2 and TRBJ2-1, the full variable domain reads GAGVSQSPSNKVTEKGKDVELRCDPISGHTALYWYRQSLGQGLEFLIYFQGNSAPDKSGLPSDRFSAERTGGSVSTLTIQRTQQEDSAVYLCASSSPLAGGYNEQFFGPGTRLTVL.